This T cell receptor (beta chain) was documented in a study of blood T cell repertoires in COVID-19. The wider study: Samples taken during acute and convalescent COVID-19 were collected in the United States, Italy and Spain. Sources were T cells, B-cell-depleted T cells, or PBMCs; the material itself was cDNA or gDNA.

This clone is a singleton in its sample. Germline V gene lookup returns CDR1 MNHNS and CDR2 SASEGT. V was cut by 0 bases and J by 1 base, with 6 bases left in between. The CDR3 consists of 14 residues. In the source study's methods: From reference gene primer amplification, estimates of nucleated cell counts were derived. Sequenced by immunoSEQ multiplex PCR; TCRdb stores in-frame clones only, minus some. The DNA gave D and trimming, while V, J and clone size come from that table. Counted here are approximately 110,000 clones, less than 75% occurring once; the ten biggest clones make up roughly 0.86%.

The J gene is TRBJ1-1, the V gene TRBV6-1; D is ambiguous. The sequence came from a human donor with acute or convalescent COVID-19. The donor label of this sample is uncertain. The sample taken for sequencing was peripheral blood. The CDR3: CASSEARRNTEAFF. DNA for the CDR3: TGTGCCAGCAGTGAAGCTAGGAGGAACACTGAAGCTTTCTTT.